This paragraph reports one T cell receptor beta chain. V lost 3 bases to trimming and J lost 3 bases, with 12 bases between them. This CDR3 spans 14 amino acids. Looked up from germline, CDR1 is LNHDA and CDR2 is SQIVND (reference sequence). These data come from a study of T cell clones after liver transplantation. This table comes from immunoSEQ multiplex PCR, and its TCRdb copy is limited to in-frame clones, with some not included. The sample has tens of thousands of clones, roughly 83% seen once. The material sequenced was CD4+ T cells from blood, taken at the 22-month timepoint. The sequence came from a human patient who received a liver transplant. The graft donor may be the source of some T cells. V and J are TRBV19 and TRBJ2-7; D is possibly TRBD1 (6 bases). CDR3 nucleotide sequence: TGTGCCAGTAGTATGGATCTAGGGGGCTACGAGCAGTACTTC. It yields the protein CASSMDLGGYEQYF.